Listed below are T cell receptor beta chains from one sample, sequenced in a study of CD8 T cells in ankylosing spondylitis. TCRdb re-called the 5' RACE reads through MiXCR, storing one row per CDR3 protein. The sample consists of under 550,000 distinct CDR3 sequences, roughly 26% of them appearing once. Sequences were obtained from blood, either unsorted or a sorted T cell fraction (not recorded which). The receptor set was obtained from a male donor with ankylosing spondylitis. Each CDR3 is given with its conserved first and last residue. The order of the fields is J gene, clone size, D gene, V gene, CDR3 protein, CDR3 DNA. D genes are given only for firm matches. Clone size is shown for a subset of rows, as once, few, many or a class of expanded clone.

TRBJ2-3 | few | TRBD2 | TRBV29-1 | CSGGGGPDTQYF | TGCAGCGGCGGGGGAGGCCCAGATACGCAGTATTTT
TRBJ2-5 | few | TRBD2 | TRBV4-1 | CASSSTEQKTSGSPETQYF | TGCGCCAGCAGCTCCACCGAACAAAAAACTAGCGGGAGTCCAGAGACCCAGTACTTC
TRBJ2-1 | NA | TRBD2 | TRBV20-1 | CSARDPTSGSYNEQFF | TGCAGTGCTAGAGATCCCACTAGCGGGTCCTACAATGAGCAGTTCTTC
TRBJ1-2 | NA | NA | TRBV11-2 | CASSLGPVNYGYTF | TGTGCCAGCAGCTTAGGACCAGTCAACTATGGCTACACCTTC
TRBJ1-1 | few | NA | TRBV7-2 | CASSLGRTDTEAFF | TGTGCCAGCAGCTTAGGAAGGACAGACACTGAAGCTTTCTTT
TRBJ1-3 | NA | TRBD1 | TRBV5-1 | CASSNRDRGSDTIYF | TGCGCCAGCAGCAACCGGGACAGGGGATCCGACACCATATATTTT
TRBJ2-1 | NA | TRBD1 | TRBV24-1 | CATSDPLTGGASYNEQFF | TGTGCCACCAGTGACCCTTTGACAGGGGGTGCTTCCTACAATGAGCAGTTCTTC
TRBJ2-3 | NA | TRBD2 | TRBV5-1 | CASSLRLAGGGDTQYF | TGCGCCAGCAGCCTCAGACTAGCGGGAGGGGGAGATACGCAGTATTTT
TRBJ1-1 | few | NA | TRBV18 | CASSRGGLNTEAFF | TGTGCCAGCTCTCGGGGAGGCTTGAACACTGAAGCTTTCTTT
TRBJ2-1 | NA | NA | TRBV7-9 | CASSQPGTPNNEQFF | TGTGCCAGCAGCCAACCCGGGACACCAAACAATGAGCAGTTCTTC
TRBJ1-4 | few | NA | TRBV4-1 | CASSQGSPGHEKLFF | TGCGCCAGCAGCCAGGGGTCTCCGGGACATGAAAAACTGTTTTTT
TRBJ2-5 | NA | NA | TRBV24-1 | CATSGPKVHREKMTQYF | TGTGCCACCAGCGGCCCCAAAGTGCATAGGGAGAAGATGACCCAGTACTTC
TRBJ2-1 | few | TRBD2 | TRBV7-8 | CASSLVLAGLLQFF | TGTGCCAGCAGCTTAGTCCTAGCGGGTCTCTTGCAGTTCTTC
TRBJ2-5 | NA | NA | TRBV4-2 | CASSQGGNQETQYF | TGTGCCAGCAGCCAAGGGGGGAATCAAGAGACCCAGTACTTC
TRBJ2-3 | few | NA | TRBV27 | CASSLRADSTDTQYF | TGTGCCAGCAGTCTGAGAGCGGATAGCACAGATACGCAGTATTTT
TRBJ2-7 | few | TRBD2 | TRBV7-2 | CASKIAGLSYEQYF | TGTGCCAGCAAAATAGCGGGCCTCTCCTACGAGCAGTACTTC
TRBJ2-7 | NA | TRBD1 | TRBV5-1 | CASSLLGQMGDQYF | TGCGCCAGCAGCTTGTTGGGACAGATGGGCGATCAGTACTTC
TRBJ2-4 | NA | TRBD2 | TRBV11-1 | CASSKLGTSLVAKNIQYF | TGTGCCAGCAGCAAACTCGGGACTAGCCTGGTAGCCAAAAACATTCAGTACTTC
TRBJ1-3 | few | NA | TRBV5-6 | CASSSDLSGNTIYF | TGTGCCAGCAGCTCGGACCTCTCTGGAAACACCATATATTTT
TRBJ1-5 | once | NA | TRBV5-1 | CASSPQPRDSNQPQHF | TGCGCCAGCAGCCCCCAGCCCAGGGATAGCAATCAGCCCCAGCATTTT
TRBJ2-4 | few | NA | TRBV29-1 | CSVGGRLTADIQYF | TGCAGCGTTGGGGGACGTCTAACTGCGGACATTCAGTACTTC
TRBJ2-7 | NA | TRBD2 | TRBV7-8 | CASSLIGGSKEQYF | TGTGCCAGCAGCTTGATCGGCGGGAGTAAAGAGCAGTACTTC
TRBJ2-1 | NA | NA | TRBV12-5 | CASGAQGEQFF | TGTGCTAGTGGTGCCCAGGGGGAGCAGTTCTTC
TRBJ2-7 | many | NA | TRBV20-1 | CSARDKELQPEQYF | TGCAGTGCTAGAGATAAAGAGTTGCAGCCCGAGCAGTACTTC
TRBJ2-2 | few | TRBD2 | TRBV20-1 | CSARTSGRAFDGELFF | TGCAGTGCTCGGACTAGCGGGAGGGCCTTTGACGGGGAGCTGTTTTTT
TRBJ2-1 | few | NA | TRBV25-1 | CASSESGEQFF | TGTGCCAGCAGTGAATCGGGGGAGCAGTTCTTC
TRBJ1-1 | few | NA | TRBV5-1 | CASSTGQGLMNTEAFF | TGCGCCAGCAGCACCGGACAAGGATTAATGAACACTGAAGCTTTCTTT
TRBJ1-4 | NA | TRBD1 | TRBV7-2 | CASSWRGTGTNEKLFF | TGTGCCAGCAGTTGGAGAGGGACAGGGACTAATGAAAAACTGTTTTTT
TRBJ2-1 | NA | TRBD2 | TRBV15 | CATSRGLAGSNNEQFF | TGTGCCACCAGCAGAGGTCTAGCGGGATCAAACAATGAGCAGTTCTTC
TRBJ2-3 | NA | NA | TRBV11-2 | CASRYSGDTQYF | TGTGCCAGCAGATATAGCGGAGATACGCAGTATTTT
TRBJ1-5 | NA | NA | TRBV7-8 | CASSLVRGAIKF | TGTGCCAGCAGCTTAGTTCGGGGGGCCATAAAGTTT
TRBJ1-2 | NA | TRBD1 | TRBV6-1 | CASSLGQGSVDGYTF | TGTGCCAGCAGTCTTGGACAGGGGAGTGTAGATGGCTACACCTTC
TRBJ2-2 | few | NA | TRBV10-3 | CAIRDSTNTGELFF | TGTGCCATCAGAGACAGTACGAACACCGGGGAGCTGTTTTTT
TRBJ2-3 | few | NA | TRBV20-1 | CSARDGSSTDTQYF | TGCAGTGCCCGGGACGGGTCTAGCACAGATACGCAGTATTTT
TRBJ1-1 | NA | TRBD1 | TRBV5-1 | CASRPDRGNTEAFF | TGCGCCAGCAGACCGGACAGGGGGAACACTGAAGCTTTCTTT
TRBJ1-2 | NA | TRBD1 | TRBV29-1 | CSVRTGAGYTF | TGCAGCGTCCGGACAGGGGCTGGCTACACCTTC
TRBJ2-2 | NA | NA | TRBV3-1 | CASSLRDRTSGELFF | TGTGCCAGCAGCCTTCGGGATCGGACTTCTGGGGAGCTGTTTTTT
TRBJ1-2 | NA | NA | TRBV20-1 | CSARDQNYGYTF | TGCAGTGCTAGAGATCAGAACTATGGCTACACCTTC
TRBJ1-1 | NA | NA | TRBV29-1 | CSARSSNTEAFF | TGCAGCGCCCGTAGTTCGAACACTGAAGCTTTCTTT
TRBJ2-1 | NA | TRBD2 | TRBV4-1 | CASSRLGGSGNNEQFF | TGCGCCAGCAGCCGCCTAGGAGGTAGCGGGAACAATGAGCAGTTCTTC